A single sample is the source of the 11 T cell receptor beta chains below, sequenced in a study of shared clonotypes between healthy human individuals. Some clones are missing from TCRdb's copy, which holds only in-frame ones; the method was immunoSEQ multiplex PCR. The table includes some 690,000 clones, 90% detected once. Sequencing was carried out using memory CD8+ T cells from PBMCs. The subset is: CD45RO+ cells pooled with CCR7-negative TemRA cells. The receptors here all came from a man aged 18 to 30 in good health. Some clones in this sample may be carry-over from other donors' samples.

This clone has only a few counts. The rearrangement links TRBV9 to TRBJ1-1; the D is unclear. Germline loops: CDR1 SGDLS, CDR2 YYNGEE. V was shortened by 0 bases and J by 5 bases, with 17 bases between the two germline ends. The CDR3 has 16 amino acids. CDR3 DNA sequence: TGTGCCAGCAGCGTAGAACCCGGGATAGGGAGTACTGAAGCTTTCTTT. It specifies CASSVEPGIGSTEAFF.

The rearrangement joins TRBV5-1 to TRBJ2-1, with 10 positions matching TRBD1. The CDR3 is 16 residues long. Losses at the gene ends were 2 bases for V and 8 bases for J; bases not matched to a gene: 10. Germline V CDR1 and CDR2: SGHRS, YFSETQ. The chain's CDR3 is CASSFPGQGTFDEQFF. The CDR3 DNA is TGCGCCAGCAGCTTTCCGGGACAGGGGACATTTGATGAGCAGTTCTTC. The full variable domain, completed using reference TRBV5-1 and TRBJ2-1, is KAGVTQTPRYLIKTRGQQVTLSCSPISGHRSVSWYQQTPGQGLQFLFEYFSETQRNKGNFPGRFSGRQFSNSRSEMNVSTLELGDSALYLCASSFPGQGTFDEQFFGPGTRLTVL.

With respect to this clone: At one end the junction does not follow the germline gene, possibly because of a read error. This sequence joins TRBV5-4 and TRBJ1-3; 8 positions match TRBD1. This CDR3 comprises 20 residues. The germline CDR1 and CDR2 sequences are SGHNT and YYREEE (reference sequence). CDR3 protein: CASSPAGQAFPSGSENTIYF. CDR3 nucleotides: TGTGCCAGCAGCCCAGCGGGACAGGCCTTTCCTTCAGGCTCTGAAAACACCATATATTTT.

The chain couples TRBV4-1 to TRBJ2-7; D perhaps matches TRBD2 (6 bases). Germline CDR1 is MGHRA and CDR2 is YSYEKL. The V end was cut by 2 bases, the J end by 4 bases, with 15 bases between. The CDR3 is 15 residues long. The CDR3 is CASSQNPGLGYEQYF. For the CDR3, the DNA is TGCGCCAGCAGCCAAAACCCGGGACTCGGATACGAGCAGTACTTC.

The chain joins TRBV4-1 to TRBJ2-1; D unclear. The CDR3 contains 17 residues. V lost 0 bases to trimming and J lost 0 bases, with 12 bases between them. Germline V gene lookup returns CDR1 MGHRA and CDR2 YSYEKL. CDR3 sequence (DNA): TGCGCCAGCAGCCAAGAGGAGTGGGGAAGCTCCTACAATGAGCAGTTCTTC. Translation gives CASSQEEWGSSYNEQFF.

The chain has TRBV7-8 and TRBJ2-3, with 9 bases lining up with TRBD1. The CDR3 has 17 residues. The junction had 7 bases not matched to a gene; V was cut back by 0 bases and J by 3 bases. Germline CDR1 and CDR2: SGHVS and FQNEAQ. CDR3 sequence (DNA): TGTGCCAGCAGCTTAGCGACGCTCGGGACAGGGACAGATACGCAGTATTTT. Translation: CASSLATLGTGTDTQYF.

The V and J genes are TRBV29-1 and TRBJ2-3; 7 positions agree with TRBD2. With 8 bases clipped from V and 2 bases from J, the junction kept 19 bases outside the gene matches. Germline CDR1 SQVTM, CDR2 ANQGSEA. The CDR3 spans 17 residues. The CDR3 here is CSSVGGRGSRATDTQYF. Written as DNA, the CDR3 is TGCAGCTCCGTGGGGGGGAGAGGGTCGAGGGCCACAGATACGCAGTATTTT.

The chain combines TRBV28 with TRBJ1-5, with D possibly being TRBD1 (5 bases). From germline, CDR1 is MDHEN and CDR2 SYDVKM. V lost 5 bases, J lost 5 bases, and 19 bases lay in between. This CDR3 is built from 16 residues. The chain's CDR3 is CASSPPGIGAYQPQHF. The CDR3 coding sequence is TGTGCCAGCAGTCCACCGGGCATCGGGGCATATCAGCCCCAGCATTTT. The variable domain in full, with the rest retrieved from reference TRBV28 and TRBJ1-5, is DVKVTQSSRYLVKRTGEKVFLECVQDMDHENMFWYRQDPGLGLRLIYFSYDVKMKEKGDIPEGYSVSREKKERFSLILESASTNQTSMYLCASSPPGIGAYQPQHFGDGTRLSIL.

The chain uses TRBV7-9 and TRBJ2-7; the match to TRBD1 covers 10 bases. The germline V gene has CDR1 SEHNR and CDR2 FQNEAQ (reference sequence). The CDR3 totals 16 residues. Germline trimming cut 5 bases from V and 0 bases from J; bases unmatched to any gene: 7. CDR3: CASSPPGQGYSYEQYF. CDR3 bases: TGTGCCAGCAGCCCACCGGGACAGGGGTACTCCTACGAGCAGTACTTC. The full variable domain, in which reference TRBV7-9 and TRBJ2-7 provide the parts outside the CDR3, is DTGVSQNPRHKITKRGQNVTFRCDPISEHNRLYWYRQTLGQGPEFLTYFQNEAQLEKSRLLSDRFSAERPKGSFSTLEIQRTEQGDSAMYLCASSPPGQGYSYEQYFGPGTRLTVT.

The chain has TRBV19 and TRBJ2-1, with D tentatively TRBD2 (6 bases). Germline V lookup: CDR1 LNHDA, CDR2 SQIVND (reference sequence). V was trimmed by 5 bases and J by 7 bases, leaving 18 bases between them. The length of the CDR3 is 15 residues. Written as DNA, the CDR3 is TGTGCCAGTAGTTTCCCCTTGGGCGGAGGGAATGAGCAGTTCTTC. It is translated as CASSFPLGGGNEQFF.

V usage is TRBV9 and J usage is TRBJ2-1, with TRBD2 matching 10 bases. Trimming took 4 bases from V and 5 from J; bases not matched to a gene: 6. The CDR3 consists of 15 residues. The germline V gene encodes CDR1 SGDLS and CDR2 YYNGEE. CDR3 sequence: CASSLGTSVNNEQFF. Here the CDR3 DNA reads TGTGCCAGCAGCCTCGGGACTAGCGTCAACAATGAGCAGTTCTTC. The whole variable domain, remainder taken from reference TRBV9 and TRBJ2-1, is DSGVTQTPKHLITATGQRVTLRCSPRSGDLSVYWYQQSLDQGLQFLIQYYNGEERAKGNILERFSAQQFPDLHSELNLSSLELGDSALYFCASSLGTSVNNEQFFGPGTRLTVL.